The clone carrying this T cell receptor beta chain was observed a few times. Trimming stripped 5 bases from V and 1 base from J, with 23 bases between. This CDR3 spans 19 amino acids. The germline V gene encodes CDR1 SEHNR and CDR2 FQNEAQ (reference sequence). This entry belongs to a study of Graves' ophthalmopathy and Graves' hyperthyroidism. Transcripts of RNA were the source for amplifying TCR beta CDR3 regions. Investigators did first-round RT-PCR with HTBI primers, then second-round multiplex PCR. Via MiXCR, TCRdb re-called the multiplex PCR reads, giving one row per CDR3 protein. Among over a million distinct CDR3 sequences listed, 36% were seen once.

This chain uses TRBV7-9 with TRBJ2-2; possibly TRBD1 or TRBD2 for D (5 bases each). Sequenced material: peripheral blood or thyroid tissue (not recorded which). The TCR sequence derives from an adult man with Graves' hyperthyroidism. CDR3 DNA sequence: TGTGCCAGCAGCCCCCGGGTCTTGGGGCTAGCCCTGAACACCGGGGAGCTGTTTTTT. Translating gives CASSPRVLGLALNTGELFF.